This TCR beta chain was sequenced during a study of blood T cell repertoires in COVID-19. Study background: Researchers got acute and convalescent COVID-19 samples from the United States, Italy and Spain. In each case, the material was cDNA or gDNA derived from T cells, B-cell-depleted T cells, or PBMCs.

The CDR3 covers 13 residues. Germline V gene sequence: CDR1 MNHEY, CDR2 SVGEGT. Trimming took off 4 bases at V and 3 bases at J, with 9 bases between the two ends. Methods used by the authors: Estimation of nucleated cell counts was performed using reference gene primer amplification. Profiling relied on immunoSEQ multiplex PCR, and the TCRdb table lists in-frame clones only, not all of them. V and J calls and clone size come straight from that table; D and trimming were deduced from the DNA. This table holds 240,000 or so clones, 88% found once. The chain employs TRBV6-2 or TRBV6-3 and TRBJ1-2, with D perhaps TRBD1 (6 bases). The source of this sequence is a woman in her 30s with acute or convalescent COVID-19. Sequenced input: peripheral blood. The CDR3 here is CASSLGADYGYTF. In nucleotides, the CDR3 is TGTGCCAGCAGTTTGGGGGCAGACTATGGCTACACCTTC.